This is a list of T cell receptor beta chains from one sample in a study of OX40 agonist ivuxolimab in advanced cancers. The repertoire was sequenced with immunoSEQ multiplex PCR; TCRdb's copy has only in-frame clones and lacks some. The sample gives 3,100 or so clones, about 72% of which show up once; 20% to 30% is in the top ten. Sequenced here: CD4+ or CD8+ T cells sorted from blood, sampled in a trial of the OX40 agonist ivuxolimab. The receptors were gathered from an adult with an advanced solid tumor such as melanoma, head and neck, liver or kidney cancer. CDR3s include the opening cysteine and the closing phenylalanine or tryptophan. A D gene is named only where the DNA matches it firmly. Not every row has a clone size; where given, it reads once, few, many or a size class.

d_call,v_call,clone_size,j_call,cdr3_nt,cdr3_aa
-,TRBV7-8,-,TRBJ1-2,TGTGCCAGCAGCTCCGGCAGCCGAAACTATGGCTACACCTTC,CASSSGSRNYGYTF
-,TRBV4-3,-,TRBJ2-7,TGCGCCAGCAGCCAACTCCGCAGGGGAACCGAGCAGTACTTC,CASSQLRRGTEQYF
TRBD1,TRBV27,-,TRBJ2-2,TGTGCCAGCAGCGCCGGGACAGGGAACACCGGGGAGCTGTTTTTT,CASSAGTGNTGELFF
-,TRBV4-1,few,TRBJ1-1,TGCGCCAGCAGCCAGGCGGAGTCCACTGAAGCTTTCTTT,CASSQAESTEAFF
TRBD1,TRBV5-1,-,TRBJ2-3,TGCGCCAGCAGCCCACAGGGGTTCCCAGATACGCAGTATTTT,CASSPQGFPDTQYF
-,TRBV19,-,TRBJ2-7,TGTGCCAGTAGTATAGTCGCGGACTACGAGCAGTACTTC,CASSIVADYEQYF
-,TRBV19,-,TRBJ2-7,TGTGCCAGTAAAGTCACGGACAGCGGGCTTTACGAGCAGTACTTC,CASKVTDSGLYEQYF
-,TRBV28,-,TRBJ1-3,TGTGCCAGCAACCCCGGCAGGGCCGGAAACACCATATATTTT,CASNPGRAGNTIYF
-,TRBV2,few,TRBJ2-3,TGTGCCCTACAGGGTCGGTCCGGGGATTACACAGATACGCAGTATTTT,CALQGRSGDYTDTQYF
TRBD2,TRBV6-4,-,TRBJ2-3,TGTGCCAGCAGTGACGGACTAGGCCCAGATACGCAGTATTTT,CASSDGLGPDTQYF
-,TRBV6-6,-,TRBJ2-7,TGTGCCAGCAGCCCGGTTAAGGCCTACTTGGAGCAGTACTTC,CASSPVKAYLEQYF
-,TRBV4-1,-,TRBJ2-7,TGCGCCAGCAGCCAGGGACACGGAGGGTACGAGCAGTACTTC,CASSQGHGGYEQYF
TRBD2,TRBV11-3,few,TRBJ2-1,TGTGCCAGCAGTCCCGGTCGACTAGCGGAGGGGAGCTCCTACAATGAGCAGTTCTTC,CASSPGRLAEGSSYNEQFF
-,TRBV5-4,-,TRBJ2-1,TGTGCCAGCAGCTTGGAAGGCGCCTACAATGAGCAGTTCTTC,CASSLEGAYNEQFF
-,TRBV27,-,TRBJ2-7,TGTGCCAGCAGTTTTAGCCGGAGCTCCTACGAGCAGTACTTC,CASSFSRSSYEQYF
TRBD1,TRBV7-9,once,TRBJ1-2,TGTGCCAGCAGCTTACCCGGACAGGTTAACTATGGCTACACCTTC,CASSLPGQVNYGYTF
-,TRBV6-5,-,TRBJ2-1,TGTGCCAGCAGTAGGGGGACGGATTCCTACAATGAGCAGTTCTTC,CASSRGTDSYNEQFF
TRBD1,TRBV25-1,-,TRBJ1-2,TGTGCCAGCAGTGAATATGGGGACAGGGGTGGCTATGGCTACACCTTC,CASSEYGDRGGYGYTF
-,TRBV27,-,TRBJ2-7,TGTGCCAGCATGCGGCACTCCTACGAGCAGTACTTC,CASMRHSYEQYF
-,TRBV4-1,-,TRBJ1-2,TGCGCCAGCAGCCAAGACCTGGGGGACGGCTACACCTTC,CASSQDLGDGYTF
TRBD2,TRBV4-2,-,TRBJ2-1,TGTGCCAGCACCCTAGCGGGAGAAAATGAGCAGTTCTTC,CASTLAGENEQFF
-,TRBV11-2,-,TRBJ2-1,TGTGCCAGCAGCTGGATGGGAGTTGGCAATGAGCAGTTCTTC,CASSWMGVGNEQFF
TRBD2,TRBV28,once,TRBJ2-3,TGTGCCAGCAGTTTATCCACTACCGGGGTAGCGGGAGACGATACGCAGTATTTT,CASSLSTTGVAGDDTQYF
-,TRBV7-8,once,TRBJ2-3,TGTGCCAGCAGCCCATTAGACCTCACAGATACGCAGTATTTT,CASSPLDLTDTQYF
-,TRBV11-3,-,TRBJ2-3,TGTGCCAGCAGCAGGGGGTACGGGGGAGGCGATACGCAGTATTTT,CASSRGYGGGDTQYF
-,TRBV7-3,-,TRBJ2-3,TGTGCCAGCAGCCTCGGACTACTCTACACAGATACGCAGTATTTT,CASSLGLLYTDTQYF
-,TRBV6-5,few,TRBJ1-1,TGTGCCAGCAGTTACTCGAGTTACGGGAACACTGAAGCTTTCTTT,CASSYSSYGNTEAFF
TRBD1,TRBV6-5,-,TRBJ2-7,TGTGCCAGCAGAAGATACAGGGGTTACGAGCAGTACTTC,CASRRYRGYEQYF